This is a list of T cell receptor beta chains from one sample in a study of cytomegalovirus exposure and HLA in healthy donors. Sequencing was performed with immunoSEQ multiplex PCR; in TCRdb, only in-frame clones are kept and a portion is missing. The sample lists 150,000 or so clones; about 8.9% were seen once. The sample comprised PBMCs. The receptors were sampled from a man aged 45-65 years in good health and CMV-seronegative. The CDR3 runs from the conserved cysteine through the conserved F or W. D genes are given only for firm matches.

j_call d_call v_call cdr3_aa
TRBJ2-7 TRBD2 TRBV19 CASSVSGTRGDYEQYF
TRBJ2-1 TRBD2 TRBV7-3 CASSLGTSGGYEQFF
TRBJ1-1 TRBD1 TRBV29-1 CSAVRTGGHTEAFF
TRBJ1-4 NA TRBV6-5 CASSRGAFPEKLFF
TRBJ1-2 TRBD1 TRBV6-5 CASREKGDRGGYTF
TRBJ1-6 NA TRBV30 CAWSAGGTYNSPLHF
TRBJ2-1 TRBD2 TRBV4-1 CASSPTPLAGGGPYNEQFF
TRBJ2-3 TRBD2 TRBV6-5 CATLSGGVDTQYF
TRBJ2-7 NA TRBV7-2 CASSLEPPGLDSYEQYF
TRBJ2-3 TRBD1 TRBV5-1 CASRKQGARSDGTDTQYF
TRBJ2-3 NA TRBV7-3 CASSLNYPDTQYF
TRBJ2-1 NA TRBV12-2 CASRYPGQGEIDEQFF
TRBJ1-2 TRBD1 TRBV19 CASNTGGYGYTF
TRBJ2-2 TRBD2 TRBV10-3 CAILTGAAGGRNTGELFF
TRBJ2-7 NA TRBV19 CASSVGGRYEQYF
TRBJ1-1 TRBD1 TRBV15 CATRQGAPTEAFF
TRBJ1-3 NA TRBV4-1 CASSQQEFISGNTIYF
TRBJ2-7 TRBD2 TRBV15 CATSRDYRAGGLHEQYF
TRBJ2-1 TRBD2 TRBV5-1 CASSGGRGSYNEQFF
TRBJ1-4 TRBD1 TRBV7-9 CASSPETGGEEKLFF
TRBJ1-5 NA TRBV27 CASSLGPGVAWGNQPQHF
TRBJ1-5 NA TRBV6-1 CAPKRNQPQHF
TRBJ1-4 NA TRBV5-6 CASSLIRVNEKLFF
TRBJ1-2 TRBD1 TRBV6-5 CASSSRTGGNGYTF
TRBJ1-2 NA TRBV6-5 CASSYTDSRPYGYTF
TRBJ1-1 NA TRBV5-1 CASSLGGVTEAFF
TRBJ2-5 NA TRBV5-1 CASSLVGAALQETQYF
TRBJ1-3 TRBD1 TRBV6-1 CASYRGAAGNTIYF
TRBJ2-5 TRBD1 TRBV5-1 CASSLGQGAGETQYF
TRBJ2-5 NA TRBV7-3 CASSLGGVRGQETQYF
TRBJ2-5 TRBD1 TRBV5-8 CASSLEGQGGETQYF
TRBJ2-1 NA TRBV18 CASSATVQNEQFF
TRBJ2-5 NA TRBV11-3 CASSLEADNQETQYF
TRBJ1-1 NA TRBV7-9 CASSSHRDTEAFF
TRBJ2-7 NA TRBV6-5 CASSAEATYEQYF
TRBJ2-4 NA TRBV7-8 CASSQSGVAKNIQYF
TRBJ2-1 TRBD2 TRBV19 CASTQRGLAGSSSYNEQFF
TRBJ2-7 TRBD1 TRBV6-1 CASSWDRSSYEQYF
TRBJ1-5 TRBD1 TRBV6-1 CASSEKGGDQPQHF
TRBJ1-5 TRBD1 TRBV18 CASSPYGQGNQPQHF
TRBJ1-4 NA TRBV6-1 CASSDSATGSYDEKLFF
TRBJ2-5 NA TRBV5-1 CASSTQQGGGETQYF
TRBJ1-1 TRBD1 TRBV25-1 CASGQGYAEAFF
TRBJ1-2 TRBD1 TRBV25-1 CASSEFGQGAANGYTF
TRBJ2-1 NA TRBV5-4 CASSSSYGRVQFF
TRBJ1-4 NA TRBV14 CASSQSLMDEKLFF
TRBJ1-4 NA TRBV7-9 CASSPTVATNEKLFF
TRBJ2-7 TRBD1 TRBV25-1 CASSDAAAGTGGRYF
TRBJ1-5 TRBD1 TRBV5-6 CASSSGTGGFGQPQHF
TRBJ2-7 NA TRBV7-2 CASSHRTAPSTYEQYF
TRBJ2-7 TRBD2 TRBV27 CASSLPGGGLYEQYF
TRBJ2-5 NA TRBV6-4 CASIPPRSETQYF
TRBJ2-2 TRBD1 TRBV2 CASSRQGVGTGELFF
TRBJ2-7 NA TRBV19 CASSMRQGGSYEQYF
TRBJ2-2 TRBD2 TRBV25-1 CASSESLAGYTGELFF
TRBJ2-1 TRBD2 TRBV9 CASSETSAVGNEQFF